This entry lists 19 T cell receptor beta chains sequenced from one sample in a study of response to subunit inactivated influenza vaccine. TCRdb analysed the RT-PCR reads with MiXCR anew, one entry per CDR3 protein. The table includes 400,000 to 550,000 distinct CDR3 sequences, around 25% detected once. Sequenced here: CD4+ T cells sorted from PBMCs, sampled roughly 5 days after vaccination. The receptors were sampled from a man aged 45-65 years who received an inactivated influenza vaccine.

This chain uses TRBV4-3 with TRBJ2-1; D call uncertain. The CDR3 sequence is 15 residues long. The V gene lost 1 base and the J gene lost 0 bases, with 7 bases spanning the gap. Looked up from germline, CDR1 is LGHNA and CDR2 is YSLEER. CDR3 sequence: CASSQADTSYNEQFF. As DNA, the CDR3 is TGCGCCAGCAGCCAAGCTGACACCTCCTACAATGAGCAGTTCTTC.

The chain carries TRBV3-1 and TRBJ2-7, with TRBD2 identical over 11 bases. The CDR3 consists of 16 residues. With V trimmed by 0 bases and J by 5 bases, 6 bases remained unmatched. Germline V gene sequence: CDR1 LGHDT, CDR2 YNNKEL (reference sequence). The CDR3 region is CASSQDQLAGDHEQYF. The CDR3 DNA sequence: TGTGCCAGCAGCCAAGATCAACTAGCGGGAGACCACGAGCAGTACTTC.

This clonotype has only a few counts. The chain's CDR3 is CAISGASDRAGGGDTQYF. CDR3 DNA sequence: TGTGCCATCAGTGGCGCCAGTGATCGTGCGGGGGGCGGAGATACGCAGTATTTT. The genes are TRBV10-3 and TRBJ2-3; 8 bases are shared with TRBD2. Germline values: CDR1 ENHRY, CDR2 SYGVKD. This CDR3 has 18 amino acids. Germline trimming cut 4 bases from V and 5 bases from J; bases unmatched to any gene: 17.

The chain couples TRBV21-1 to TRBJ2-7; TRBD1, as called in the table, went unchecked against the DNA. TRBV21-1 is noted as a pseudogene. This CDR3 is built from 16 residues. The CDR3 spells CASSPPKGPNPYEQYF. CDR3 nucleotides: TGTGCCAGCAGCCCACCGAAGGGACCGAACCCCTACGAGCAGTACTTC.

There are a few counts of this clonotype. The chain carries TRBV9 and TRBJ2-7; unclear D gene. Trimming removed 5 bases at V and 0 bases at J, with 9 bases between. Germline V gene lookup returns CDR1 SGDLS and CDR2 YYNGEE. This CDR3 is 13 amino acids long. The CDR3 sequence is CASSGYSSYEQYF. The CDR3 region has the DNA TGTGCCAGCAGTGGATATAGCTCCTACGAGCAGTACTTC.

This clonotype has a handful of counts. The CDR3 region has the DNA TGTGCCAGCAGATTGGAGAGATCCACAGATACGCAGTATTTT. It codes for CASRLERSTDTQYF. The J gene is TRBJ2-3, the V gene TRBV6-1; D unclear. CDR3 length equals 14 residues. Per the germline V gene, CDR1 is MNHNS and CDR2 is SASEGT. V was cut by 6 bases and J by 2 bases, with 12 bases left in between.

This clonotype was detected only a few times. V usage is TRBV20-1 and J usage is TRBJ2-3; D is perhaps TRBD2 (6 bases). CDR1 is DFQATT, CDR2 SNEGSKA, per germline (reference sequence). The V gene lost 3 bases and the J gene lost 3 bases, with 16 bases spanning the gap. CDR3 length equals 15 residues. The CDR3 coding sequence is TGCAGTGCTAGTTATCGCGGGGAAAGGACAGATACGCAGTATTTT. Translated, it gives CSASYRGERTDTQYF.

The chain has TRBV15 and TRBJ1-3; weak D call: TRBD1 (6 bases). CDR3 length: 18 amino acids. V shed 0 bases and J shed 3 bases, with 18 bases lying between them. CDR1 is LNHNV, CDR2 YYDKDF, per germline (reference sequence). The DNA of the CDR3 is TGTGCCACCAGCAGAGATCGGGGGCTGCTAACGGGTGGAAACACCATATATTTT. Protein: CATSRDRGLLTGGNTIYF.

This clonotype was seen a single time. The chain employs TRBV12-3 or TRBV12-4 and TRBJ1-1; the match to TRBD1 covers 9 bases. V trimming: 6 bases; J trimming: 8 bases; junction bases outside the gene matches: 7. This CDR3 has 13 amino acids. In DNA, the CDR3 is TGTGCCAGCAGCCGACGACAGGGGGTAGAAGCTTTCTTT. It codes for CASSRRQGVEAFF.

J is TRBJ2-5 and V is TRBV10-3; D is uncertain. CDR1 and CDR2 from the germline V gene are ENHRY and SYGVKD. V was trimmed by 4 bases and J by 2 bases, leaving 8 bases between them. The CDR3 totals 13 residues. CDR3 sequence: CAISAKIQETQYF. In DNA, the CDR3 is TGTGCCATCAGTGCTAAGATACAAGAGACCCAGTACTTC.

The sample holds a few counts of this clonotype. The chain has TRBV5-1 and TRBJ2-7, with 9 bases identical to TRBD1. J lost 5 bases, V lost 7 bases, and 10 bases had no gene match. This CDR3 comprises 14 residues. Germline V gene sequence: CDR1 SGHRS, CDR2 YFSETQ. The CDR3, as DNA: TGCGCCAGCGCCCCGGGACAGGGTGCGAACGAGCAGTACTTC. It specifies CASAPGQGANEQYF.

The chain uses TRBV5-1 and TRBJ1-1; D call uncertain. Germline V gene data show CDR1 as SGHRS and CDR2 as YFSETQ. The CDR3 covers 14 residues. V shed 4 bases and J shed 1 base, with 11 bases lying between them. The CDR3 reads CASSPLDGNTEAFF. CDR3 bases: TGCGCCAGCAGCCCCCTGGACGGGAACACTGAAGCTTTCTTT.

The rearrangement links TRBV29-1 to TRBJ2-1; D unresolved. The CDR3 spans 12 residues. Trimming took off 6 bases at V and 0 bases at J, with 6 bases between the two ends. Germline values: CDR1 SQVTM, CDR2 ANQGSEA. This CDR3 reads CSVESSYNEQFF. CDR3 nucleotide sequence: TGCAGCGTCGAAAGCTCCTACAATGAGCAGTTCTTC.

This clonotype has ten or more counts. Sequence at one end of the junction differs from germline and may be a read error. V and J are TRBV5-1 and TRBJ2-6, with TRBD1 as a possible D gene (5 bases). The length of the CDR3 is 14 residues. CDR1 is SGHRS and CDR2 is YFSETQ in the germline V gene. The CDR3 here is CASSLGAGANVLTF. The DNA for the CDR3 is TGTGCCAGCAGTTTAGGGGCTGGGGCCAACGTCCTGACTTTC.

This clonotype has only a few counts. The rearrangement uses TRBV7-9 and TRBJ1-1, with 8 bases identical to TRBD1. This CDR3 is 16 amino acids long. The ends lost 0 bases at V and 1 base at J; junction bases unmatched: 4. Germline-derived CDR1 and CDR2 are SEHNR and FQNEAQ (reference sequence). CDR3 nucleotides: TGTGCCAGCAGCTTAGCCCCTGGACAGGGGAACACTGAAGCTTTCTTT. Translating it yields CASSLAPGQGNTEAFF.

V usage is TRBV20-1 and J usage is TRBJ1-2, with 10 bases that match TRBD1. The junction had 6 bases not matched to a gene; V was cut back by 5 bases and J by 6 bases. CDR3 length: 13 residues. The V gene's germline CDR1 is DFQATT and CDR2 SNEGSKA (reference sequence). CDR3 DNA sequence: TGCAGTGCTGACAGGGGGCGGATAGATGGCTACACCTTC. Its translation is CSADRGRIDGYTF.

This clonotype was detected only a few times. The chain carries TRBV5-4 and TRBJ2-5; the D is unclear. This CDR3 has 15 amino acids. The germline V gene has CDR1 SGHNT and CDR2 YYREEE (reference sequence). V was cut by 5 bases and J by 3 bases, with 17 bases left in between. The CDR3 loop is CASRPGGGIEETQYF. The CDR3 DNA sequence: TGTGCCAGCAGGCCAGGTGGTGGGATCGAAGAGACCCAGTACTTC.

The chain has TRBV18 and TRBJ2-3; 9 bases line up with TRBD2. Germline V gene sequence: CDR1 KGHSH, CDR2 LQKENI. The J segment lost 2 bases and the V segment lost 4 bases, leaving 7 bases of the junction unmatched. The CDR3 runs to 16 residues. The CDR3 region has the DNA TGTGCCAGCTCACTCCTACTAGCGGGTCTCACAGATACGCAGTATTTT. Translated: CASSLLLAGLTDTQYF.

The genes are TRBV6-5 and TRBJ1-1; no reliable D call. This CDR3 region has 14 residues. From germline, CDR1 is MNHEY and CDR2 SVGAGI. V lost 0 bases and J lost 11, with 16 bases in between. The CDR3 sequence: CASSYSSNTIGAFF. CDR3 nucleotides: TGTGCCAGCAGTTACTCTTCGAACACGATCGGGGCTTTCTTT.